One T cell receptor (beta chain) is described in this entry. Its antigen is currently unknown. These data belong to a study of cytomegalovirus exposure and HLA in healthy donors. General observations from the study: The study listed 164 cytomegalovirus-associated TCR beta chains. It was reportedly the case that the classifier diagnosed cytomegalovirus status with high specificity and sensitivity. Most TCR sequences were seen very rarely across donors, but some public TCRs occurred in many. Testing in vitro showed a few CMV-associated chains specific for CMV antigens.

The germline V and J ends were trimmed by 5 bases and 4 bases, with 17 bases remaining between them. The CDR3 is 15 residues long. CDR1 and CDR2 from the germline V gene are SGHVS and FNYEAQ. Sequencing was performed with immunoSEQ multiplex PCR; in TCRdb, only in-frame clones are kept and a portion is missing. This sample has about 69,000 clones, with roughly 95% found just once. Sample: PBMCs. V usage is TRBV7-6 and J usage is TRBJ2-5; the D gene is possibly TRBD2 (6 bases). This clonotype was obtained from a woman between 18 and 30 years old in good health and CMV-seropositive. The CDR3 spells CASSLGGSKRETQYF. DNA of the CDR3: TGTGCCAGCAGCCTAGGAGGGTCTAAGAGAGAGACCCAGTACTTC.